This T cell receptor (beta chain) stems from a study of blood T cell repertoires in COVID-19. On the study more broadly: The United States, Italy and Spain were the sources of the acute and convalescent COVID-19 samples.

Germline assignment: CDR1 SQVTM and CDR2 ANQGSEA. The CDR3 length is 12 residues. Trimming cost V 5 bases and J 1 base, with 8 bases left between them. Profiling relied on immunoSEQ multiplex PCR, and the TCRdb table lists in-frame clones only, not all of them. The repertoire includes some 300,000 clones, approximately 91% of them detected once, and less than 2% sits in the top ten. The age range of participants was about 18 to 100 years, with residence in roughly 25 US areas. The sample was PBMCs or T cells enriched from blood (not recorded which). The sequence derives from a woman aged 40 to 50 who had recovered from COVID-19. V usage is TRBV29-1 and J usage is TRBJ1-2; D not resolved. The CDR3 here is CSVRENNYGYTF. CDR3 in DNA: TGCAGCGTTAGAGAAAATAACTATGGCTACACCTTC.